This T cell receptor beta chain was obtained from a study of response to subunit inactivated influenza vaccine. Study-wide points: Authors suggested few new T cells are recruited by each seasonal influenza vaccination.

One entry per CDR3 protein results from TCRdb running MiXCR on the RT-PCR reads. The repertoire has roughly 760,000 distinct CDR3 sequences, approximately 21% of them found once; the top ten carry 10% to 13%. About this clonotype: Its antigen is undetermined.

Germline V gene lookup returns CDR1 SQVTM and CDR2 ANQGSEA. V lost 3 bases and J lost 5, with 4 bases in between. The CDR3 is 10 residues long. The rearrangement joins TRBV29-1 to TRBJ1-1; D unresolved. The receptor's source is a man aged 45-65 years who received an inactivated influenza vaccine. The sample was PBMCs from blood, taken 4 to 6 days after vaccination. The CDR3 here is CSVDETEAFF. The CDR3 DNA follows: TGCAGCGTTGACGAGACTGAAGCTTTCTTT.